The clone carrying this T cell receptor (beta chain) occurred many times. The data belong to a study of T cells in Graves' hyperthyroidism and ophthalmopathy. The wider study: Initial diagnosis, before any treatment, was when peripheral blood was collected.

The source material, RNA transcripts, was used to amplify TCR beta CDR3 regions. First-round RT-PCR targeting the TCR CDR3 was performed with the HTBI primer set. MiXCR was run by TCRdb on the multiplex PCR reads, yielding one entry per CDR3 protein. This table holds 250,000 to 400,000 distinct CDR3 sequences, roughly an eighth found once. Exclusion criteria comprised uncontrolled infection, other autoimmune disease, pregnancy or lactation. The study based diagnoses on clinical symptoms, serum thyroxine and TRAb, thyroid ultrasound and orbital computed tomography. From roughly 9.2 ml of fresh peripheral blood, PBMCs were isolated. There are 14 residues in the CDR3. J was trimmed by 5 bases and V by 5 bases; bases with no gene match: 8. Germline V gene data show CDR1 as SGHDT and CDR2 as YYEEEE.

This TCR derives from a woman aged 40 to 50 with Graves' ophthalmopathy. Sample: blood. The chain joins TRBV5-6 to TRBJ2-5; 8 nucleotides match TRBD2. The CDR3 spells CASSWGLGDETQYF. CDR3 DNA sequence: TGTGCCAGCAGTTGGGGACTAGGGGATGAGACCCAGTACTTC.